One sample yielded the 13 T cell receptor beta chains listed below, sequenced in a study of vaccination effects on CD4 cells after COVID-19. No cognate antigen is known for these TCRs. The table came from immunoSEQ multiplex PCR; TCRdb's copy has only in-frame clones and leaves some out. The profile shows around 60,000 clones, approximately 80% of them singletons. CD4+ T cell isolation took place after less than 13 days of culture. Sequenced here: CD4+ T cells from PBMCs cultured without peptide, sampled before COVID-19 vaccination. The receptors derive from a human donor who received a COVID-19 vaccine.

The chain recombines TRBV3-1 (or the pseudogene TRBV3-2) with TRBJ2-1, with 12 bases aligning to TRBD2. CDR1 is LGHDT and CDR2 is YNNKEL in the germline V gene (reference sequence). J gave up 10 bases and V 3 bases, and 4 bases lay outside the gene matches. The CDR3 covers 14 residues. Here the CDR3 DNA reads TGTGCCAGCAGCCAGACTAGCGGGGGCCTAGAGCAGTTCTTC. Translated: CASSQTSGGLEQFF.

This chain links TRBV7-9 with TRBJ2-3, with D perhaps TRBD1 (6 bases). The germline V and J ends were trimmed by 0 bases and 0 bases, with 7 bases remaining between them. CDR1 is SEHNR and CDR2 is FQNEAQ in the germline V gene (reference sequence). The CDR3 is 15 residues long. The CDR3 reads CASSLAGQSTDTQYF. The DNA of the CDR3 is TGTGCCAGCAGCTTAGCCGGACAGAGCACAGATACGCAGTATTTT.

The V gene is TRBV5-1, the J gene TRBJ1-2, with D hard to call. CDR1 and CDR2 from the germline V gene are SGHRS and YFSETQ. Between the trimmed V and J ends, which lost 3 bases and 8 bases, there was a span of 17 bases. This CDR3 is 14 amino acids long. As DNA, the CDR3 is TGCGCCAGCAGCTCCTCCGGACGGATCGACGGCTACACCTTC. Translating it yields CASSSSGRIDGYTF.

This clone has a handful of counts. The rearrangement links TRBV5-1 to TRBJ2-1; 8 nucleotides agree with TRBD2. Germline CDR1 is SGHRS and CDR2 is YFSETQ. J lost 2 bases, V lost 4 bases, and 8 bases had no gene match. The CDR3 length is 16 residues. The CDR3 region is CASSLQAGGTYNEQFF. Written as DNA, the CDR3 is TGCGCCAGCAGCCTCCAGGCGGGGGGCACCTACAATGAGCAGTTCTTC.

Only a few counts were recorded for this clone. The gene calls are TRBV18 and TRBJ1-5; D remains ambiguous. V lost 4 bases and J lost 0, with 10 bases in between. In germline, CDR1 is KGHSH, CDR2 LQKENI. The CDR3 is made up of 15 amino acids. For the CDR3, the DNA is TGTGCCAGCTCACGAGTAGGCAGTAGCAATCAGCCCCAGCATTTT. It is translated as CASSRVGSSNQPQHF.

The chain is built from TRBV25-1 and TRBJ1-4, with D uncertain. V lost 2 bases and J 2 bases, leaving 12 bases between the germline ends. In germline, CDR1 is MGHDK, CDR2 SYGVNS. The CDR3 length is 16 residues. The CDR3 region is CASSEGVRVTNEKLFF. CDR3 in DNA: TGTGCCAGCAGTGAAGGGGTGAGGGTGACTAATGAAAAACTGTTTTTT.

The chain's CDR3 is CASSESQVNGKAFF. CDR3 in DNA: TGCGCCAGCAGTGAGAGCCAGGTGAATGGAAAAGCTTTCTTT. The chain links TRBV10-1 to TRBJ1-1; D ambiguous. This CDR3 comprises 14 residues. Germline lookup yields CDR1 WNHNN and CDR2 SYGVQD (reference sequence). Trimming removed 2 bases from V and 9 bases from J, with 16 bases in between.

V is TRBV19 and J is TRBJ2-1, with 7 bases lining up with TRBD1. Looked up from germline, CDR1 is LNHDA and CDR2 is SQIVND (reference sequence). The V and J ends lost 6 bases and 0 bases, in that order; junction bases with no gene match: 2. This CDR3 contains 14 residues. CDR3 nucleotides: TGTGCCAGTAGCCGGGACAGCTCCTACAATGAGCAGTTCTTC. It encodes CASSRDSSYNEQFF. Using reference TRBV19 and TRBJ2-1 for the parts outside the CDR3, the full variable domain is DGGITQSPKYLFRKEGQNVTLSCEQNLNHDAMYWYRQDPGQGLRLIYYSQIVNDFQKGDIAEGYSVSREKKESFPLTVTSAQKNPTAFYLCASSRDSSYNEQFFGPGTRLTVL.

The chain recombines TRBV29-1 with TRBJ1-2; 7 nucleotides align to TRBD1. Germline V lookup: CDR1 SQVTM, CDR2 ANQGSEA. Losses at the gene ends were 5 bases for V and 4 bases for J; bases not matched to a gene: 10. The CDR3 runs to 14 residues. The CDR3 DNA is TGCAGCGTTTCGCCAGGGGGAAGTGGCTATGGCTACACCTTC. It translates to CSVSPGGSGYGYTF.

This chain connects TRBV28 to TRBJ2-3, with 10 bases lining up with TRBD2. This CDR3 comprises 16 residues. Per germline, CDR1 MDHEN and CDR2 SYDVKM. With V trimmed by 4 bases and J by 1 base, 5 bases remained unmatched. The CDR3 reads CASSSILAGRTDTQYF. The CDR3 coding sequence is TGTGCCAGCAGTTCCATACTAGCGGGGCGCACAGATACGCAGTATTTT. The full variable domain, with the rest looked up from reference TRBV28 and TRBJ2-3, is DVKVTQSSRYLVKRTGEKVFLECVQDMDHENMFWYRQDPGLGLRLIYFSYDVKMKEKGDIPEGYSVSREKKERFSLILESASTNQTSMYLCASSSILAGRTDTQYFGPGTRLTVL.

CDR3 DNA: TGTGCCAGCAGCTCCACCCATACCCGTGGGTCACCCCTCCACTTT. The encoded protein is CASSSTHTRGSPLHF. V gene TRBV7-2 combines with J gene TRBJ1-6; D remains unclear. The V end lost 4 bases, the J end lost 10 bases, and 17 bases lay between the germline ends. Germline CDR1 SGHTA, CDR2 FQGNSA. The CDR3 consists of 15 residues. The entire variable domain, with the rest obtained from reference TRBV7-2 and TRBJ1-6, is as follows: GAGVSQSPSNKVTEKGKDVELRCDPISGHTALYWYRQSLGQGLEFLIYFQGNSAPDKSGLPSDRFSAERTGGSVSTLTIQRTQQEDSAVYLCASSSTHTRGSPLHFGNGTRLTVT.

This chain links TRBV7-9 with TRBJ1-3; D unresolved. The CDR3 runs to 14 residues. V lost 2 bases, J lost 0 bases, and 5 bases lay in between. Germline V gene lookup returns CDR1 SEHNR and CDR2 FQNEAQ (reference sequence). CDR3: CASSLPSSGNTIYF. CDR3 nucleotide sequence: TGTGCCAGCAGCTTACCAAGCTCTGGAAACACCATATATTTT.

This chain uses TRBV12-3 or TRBV12-4 with TRBJ2-3; TRBD1 aligns across 8 bases. The CDR3 covers 13 residues. Trimming cost V 8 bases and J 6 bases; bases outside gene matches: 7. The CDR3 sequence is CASGFWDRDTQYF. In DNA form, the CDR3 reads TGTGCCAGCGGGTTTTGGGACAGGGATACGCAGTATTTT.